The clone carrying this T cell receptor (beta chain) was found many times. Antigen unknown. The data derive from a study of T cells in Graves' hyperthyroidism and ophthalmopathy. Study at large: Blood from the periphery was taken at initial diagnosis, before any treatment.

Study-level findings and limits: Blood shared most expanded thyroid clonotypes above 0.001.

This CDR3 spans 16 amino acids. The V end lost 7 bases, the J end lost 0 bases, and 18 bases lay between the germline ends. In making diagnoses, clinical symptoms, serum thyroxine and TRAb, thyroid ultrasound and orbital computed tomography were all used. What was amplified from RNA transcripts were TCR beta CDR3 regions. The TCR CDR3 first-round RT-PCR relied on the HTBI primer set. TCRdb processed the multiplex PCR reads anew with MiXCR; each CDR3 protein has one entry. The sample carries fewer than 650,000 distinct CDR3 sequences, approximately 15% recorded once. The chain is built from TRBV12-3 or TRBV12-4 and TRBJ1-2; D is perhaps TRBD1 (5 bases). What was sequenced was blood. The source of this sequence is a woman younger than 45 with Graves' hyperthyroidism that later progressed to Graves' ophthalmopathy. CDR3 amino acids: CASNEIWGGANYGYTF. In nucleotides, the CDR3 is TGTGCCAGCAACGAAATCTGGGGGGGAGCTAACTATGGCTACACCTTC.